Below, one T cell receptor (beta chain) is given with its context. Its matching antigen is unknown. Germline lookup yields CDR1 MNHEY and CDR2 SVGEGT. The V end was cut by 4 bases, the J end by 2 bases, with 10 bases between. There are 14 residues in the CDR3. The data originate from a study of Ad26.COV2.S vaccination and SARS-CoV-2 variants. The treatment here: 15 to 20 received Ad26.COV2.S at low or high dose, single or two shots; several received placebo; per-sample allocation not given. Day 63 following the first vaccine or placebo injection was when the samples were taken. Assay: immunoSEQ multiplex PCR; the TCRdb copy retains only in-frame clones and omits some. The sample includes roughly 510,000 clones, 70% to 90% of them seen just once. The study's findings and limits: Participants given vaccine showed non-spike TCR breadth similar to that of placebo recipients.

This receptor was identified in a person between 18 and 65 years old who received the Ad26.COV2.S COVID-19 vaccine or a placebo. Material: peripheral blood, obtained in a trial of Ad26.COV2.S vaccine versus placebo. This rearrangement joins TRBV6-2 or TRBV6-3 to TRBJ2-3; the D gene is possibly TRBD2 (5 bases). This chain's CDR3 is CASSSSGPTDTQYF. In DNA, the CDR3 is TGTGCCAGCAGTTCCAGCGGCCCCACAGATACGCAGTATTTT.